This T cell receptor (beta chain) is from a study of T cell responses to AZD1222 COVID-19 vaccine. Study-wide results and limits: Regions 160-218 and 743-854 held dominance among vaccine-associated CD4 TCRs, which spanned spike. Baseline serostatus was positive in only a handful of AZD1222 recipients.

Libraries were prepared by immunoSEQ multiplex PCR; TCRdb keeps only in-frame clonotypes and omits some of them. The data contain about 150,000 clones, 90% of them singletons. About this clone: Its antigen is unknown.

The V end lost 0 bases, the J end lost 0 bases, and 18 bases lay between the germline ends. The CDR3 is 19 residues long. Germline-derived CDR1 and CDR2 are LGHNA and YNFKEQ. The material sequenced was peripheral blood, taken 28 days after the second AZD1222 dose. The clonotype comes from an adult who received the AZD1222 COVID-19 vaccine. The rearrangement uses TRBV4-2 and TRBJ2-1, with D possibly TRBD2 on 5 matching bases. The CDR3 sequence is CASSQETRVTGSSYNEQFF. In DNA, the CDR3 is TGTGCCAGCAGCCAAGAAACCCGAGTAACGGGGAGCTCCTACAATGAGCAGTTCTTC.